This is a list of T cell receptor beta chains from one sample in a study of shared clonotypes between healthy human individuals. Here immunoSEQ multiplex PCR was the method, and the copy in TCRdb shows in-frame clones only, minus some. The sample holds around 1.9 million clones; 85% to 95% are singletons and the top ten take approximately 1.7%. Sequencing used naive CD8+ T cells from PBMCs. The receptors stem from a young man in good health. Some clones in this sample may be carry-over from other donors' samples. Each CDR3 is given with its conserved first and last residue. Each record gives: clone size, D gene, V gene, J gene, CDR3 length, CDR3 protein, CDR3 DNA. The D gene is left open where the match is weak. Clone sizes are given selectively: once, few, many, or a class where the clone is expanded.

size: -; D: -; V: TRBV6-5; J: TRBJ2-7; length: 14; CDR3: CASSYEPVSYEQYF; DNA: TGTGCCAGCAGTTACGAGCCAGTTAGCTACGAGCAGTACTTC
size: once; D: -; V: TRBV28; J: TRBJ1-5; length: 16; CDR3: CASSFGWGDSNQPQHF; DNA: TGTGCCAGCAGTTTTGGATGGGGTGATAGCAATCAGCCCCAGCATTTT
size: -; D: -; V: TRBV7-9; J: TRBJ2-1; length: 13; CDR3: CASSLPSYNEQFF; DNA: TGTGCCAGCAGCTTACCGTCCTACAATGAGCAGTTCTTC
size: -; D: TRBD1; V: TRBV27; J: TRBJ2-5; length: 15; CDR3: CASSLSRTGGETQYF; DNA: TGTGCCAGCAGTTTATCCCGGACAGGGGGAGAGACCCAGTACTTC
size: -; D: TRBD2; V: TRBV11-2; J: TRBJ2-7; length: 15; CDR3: CASTPGGSPTYEQYF; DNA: TGTGCCAGCACCCCTGGCGGGAGCCCCACCTACGAGCAGTACTTC
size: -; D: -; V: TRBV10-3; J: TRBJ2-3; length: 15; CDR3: CAISESDSSRDTQYF; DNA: TGTGCCATCAGTGAGTCCGACAGCTCTAGGGATACGCAGTATTTT
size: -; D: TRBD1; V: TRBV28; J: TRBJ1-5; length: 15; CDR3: CASSYWTGSNQPQHF; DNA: TGTGCCAGCAGTTATTGGACAGGGTCCAATCAGCCCCAGCATTTT
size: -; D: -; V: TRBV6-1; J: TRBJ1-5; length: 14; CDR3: CASSEFGRRKPQHF; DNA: TGTGCCAGCAGTGAATTCGGCAGGAGGAAGCCCCAGCATTTT
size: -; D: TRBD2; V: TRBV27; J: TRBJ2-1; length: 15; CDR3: CASSHSSGGRNEQFF; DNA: TGTGCCAGCAGTCACTCTAGCGGGGGGAGAAATGAGCAGTTCTTC
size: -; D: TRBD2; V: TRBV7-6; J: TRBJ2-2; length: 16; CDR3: CASRATSGRGTGELFF; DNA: TGTGCCAGCAGAGCGACTAGCGGGAGAGGCACCGGGGAGCTGTTTTTT
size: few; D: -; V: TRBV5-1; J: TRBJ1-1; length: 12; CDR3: CASRTGNTEAFF; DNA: TGCGCCAGCCGGACGGGGAACACTGAAGCTTTCTTT
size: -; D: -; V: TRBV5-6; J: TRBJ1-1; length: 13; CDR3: CASGMVADTEAFF; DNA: TGTGCCAGCGGTATGGTCGCGGACACTGAAGCTTTCTTT
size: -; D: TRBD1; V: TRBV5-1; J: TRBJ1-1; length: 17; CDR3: CASSPGQGSFGDTEAFF; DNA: TGCGCCAGCAGCCCGGGACAGGGGAGTTTTGGAGACACTGAAGCTTTCTTT
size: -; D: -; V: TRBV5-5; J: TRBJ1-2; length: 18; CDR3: CASSTATGTPNRSYGYTF; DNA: TGTGCCAGCAGCACGGCCACCGGGACACCTAACAGATCCTATGGCTACACCTTC